Below, 22 T cell receptor beta chains from the same sample are listed, as sequenced in a study of blood T cell repertoires in COVID-19. Assay: immunoSEQ multiplex PCR; the TCRdb copy retains only in-frame clones and omits some. This sample yields 200,000 to 250,000 clones, of which 80% to 90% are seen a single time; 2.9% belongs to the top ten. The sample consisted of peripheral blood. These receptors all come from a man aged 50 or older who had recovered from COVID-19.

The chain links TRBV29-1 to TRBJ1-2; 9 nucleotides agree with TRBD1. Unmatched junction bases numbered 4, after V lost 7 bases and J lost 1 base. The germline V gene encodes CDR1 SQVTM and CDR2 ANQGSEA. This CDR3 contains 13 residues. The CDR3: CSGSGQGNYGYTF. CDR3 coding DNA: TGCAGCGGGTCGGGACAGGGTAACTATGGCTACACCTTC.

The chain is built from TRBV6-4 and TRBJ1-5; no clear D. The length of the CDR3 is 13 residues. Trimming left V 6 bases short and J 7 bases short, with 13 bases between. CDR1 MRHNA and CDR2 SNTAGT come from the germline V gene. CDR3 loop: CASSRATGQPQHF. CDR3 DNA sequence: TGTGCCAGCAGCCGGGCTACGGGGCAGCCCCAGCATTTT.

The sample holds a few counts of this clone. The CDR3, as DNA: TGTGCCAGCAGTTTGGACAGGGCGGGGTACGAGCAGTACTTC. Translated: CASSLDRAGYEQYF. The chain employs TRBV28 and TRBJ2-7; the match to TRBD1 covers 8 bases. Germline V gene lookup returns CDR1 MDHEN and CDR2 SYDVKM. J gave up 4 bases and V 3 bases, and 5 bases lay outside the gene matches. The length of the CDR3 is 14 residues.

J is TRBJ1-1 and V is TRBV24-1, with D perhaps TRBD1 (6 bases). In germline, CDR1 is KGHDR, CDR2 SFDVKD. The CDR3 covers 14 residues. Deletions cut 3 bases from V and 7 bases from J, with 14 bases between. CDR3 nucleotides: TGTGCCACCAGTGATGCAGGGGATCGCGGTGAAGCTTTCTTT. Translating gives CATSDAGDRGEAFF.

The chain uses TRBV5-5 and TRBJ2-5, with 10 bases fitting TRBD1. Germline V gene lookup returns CDR1 SGHKS and CDR2 YYEKEE (reference sequence). The CDR3 covers 17 residues. The V and J ends lost 4 bases and 2 bases, in that order; junction bases with no gene match: 11. CDR3 protein: CASSPRSGGQGQETQYF. The DNA of the CDR3 is TGTGCCAGCAGCCCACGCTCGGGGGGACAGGGGCAAGAGACCCAGTACTTC.

The table lists this clone with a few counts. The chain links TRBV14 to TRBJ2-7; 10 bases fit TRBD1. This CDR3 has 16 residues. Germline V gene sequence: CDR1 SGHDN, CDR2 FVKESK. V lost 1 base to trimming and J lost 0 bases; unmatched junction nucleotides: 3. The CDR3 DNA reads TGTGCCAGCAGCCAAGTTAGGACAGGGGGCTCCTACGAGCAGTACTTC. Encoded protein: CASSQVRTGGSYEQYF.

V and J are TRBV14 and TRBJ2-2; TRBD1 might be the D (5 bases). There are 15 residues in the CDR3. V was clipped by 1 base and J by 6 bases, with 12 bases between them. The V gene's germline CDR1 is SGHDN and CDR2 FVKESK. The CDR3, as DNA: TGTGCCAGCAGCCAAGGGTATTGGGGCGCCGGGGAGCTGTTTTTT. As protein: CASSQGYWGAGELFF.

A few counts support this clone. The chain couples TRBV24-1 to TRBJ1-5; D remains unclear. CDR1 is KGHDR and CDR2 is SFDVKD in the germline V gene. V was cut by 6 bases and J by 7 bases, with 12 bases left in between. The CDR3 contains 13 residues. The CDR3 here is CATSRVSGQPQHF. The CDR3, as DNA: TGTGCCACCAGTCGGGTATCGGGGCAGCCCCAGCATTTT.

The genes are TRBV18 and TRBJ2-3; the D is unclear. Germline CDR1 is KGHSH and CDR2 is LQKENI. This CDR3 has 14 residues. V lost 3 bases and J 1 base, leaving 8 bases between the germline ends. The CDR3 coding sequence is TGTGCCAGCTCACCCAATTTTGGCACAGATACGCAGTATTTT. Protein: CASSPNFGTDTQYF. Looking up the rest from reference TRBV18 and TRBJ2-3 gives the full variable domain: NAGVMQNPRHLVRRRGQEARLRCSPMKGHSHVYWYRQLPEEGLKFMVYLQKENIIDESGMPKERFSAEFPKEGPSILRIQQVVRGDSAAYFCASSPNFGTDTQYFGPGTRLTVL.

This clone was counted once. This chain uses TRBV5-8 with TRBJ1-4; TRBD1 might be the D (5 bases). This CDR3 has 15 amino acids. V dropped 1 base and J dropped 6 bases, with 13 bases sitting between them. Per the germline V gene, CDR1 is SGHTS and CDR2 is YDEGEE. CDR3 region: CASSLWGGMDEKLFF. The CDR3 bases are TGTGCCAGCAGCTTGTGGGGGGGAATGGATGAAAAACTGTTTTTT.

To note about this clone: The same CDR3 is also encoded by other DNA sequences in this sample. V is TRBV11-2 and J is TRBJ2-7; 10 bases are shared with TRBD1. Per the germline V gene, CDR1 is SGHAT and CDR2 is FQNNGV. V lost 6 bases to trimming and J lost 6 bases; unmatched junction nucleotides: 8. CDR3 length equals 14 residues. CDR3 loop: CASSLGTGVREQYF. DNA of the CDR3: TGTGCCAGCAGTCTCGGGACAGGGGTGCGCGAGCAGTACTTC.

The genes are TRBV7-9 and TRBJ2-1; tentatively, D is TRBD2 (6 bases). The CDR3 totals 18 residues. Trimming stripped 2 bases from V and 6 bases from J, with 23 bases between. Germline CDR1 is SEHNR and CDR2 is FQNEAQ (reference sequence). The CDR3 region has the DNA TGTGCCAGCAGCTTAACTTTTTCGGCAGCCGGGACTTCCAATGAGCAGTTCTTC. Its protein product is CASSLTFSAAGTSNEQFF. Full variable domain (missing parts from reference TRBV7-9 and TRBJ2-1): DTGVSQNPRHKITKRGQNVTFRCDPISEHNRLYWYRQTLGQGPEFLTYFQNEAQLEKSRLLSDRFSAERPKGSFSTLEIQRTEQGDSAMYLCASSLTFSAAGTSNEQFFGPGTRLTVL.

The CDR3 DNA sequence: TGTGCCAGCAGCCTAGCGGGAGGGCCGGGAAACATTCAGTACTTC. Protein: CASSLAGGPGNIQYF. The rearrangement uses TRBV28 and TRBJ2-4; 12 nucleotides match TRBD2. J lost 6 bases, V lost 6 bases, and 6 bases had no gene match. The CDR3 is 15 residues long. The V gene's germline CDR1 is MDHEN and CDR2 SYDVKM.

The rearrangement uses TRBV27 and TRBJ2-7; TRBD1 agrees at 10 bases. The germline V gene has CDR1 MNHEY and CDR2 SMNVEV (reference sequence). The CDR3 spans 15 residues. The J segment lost 6 bases and the V segment lost 3 bases, leaving 8 bases of the junction unmatched. The CDR3 protein is CASSFVTGGPSEQYF. The CDR3, as DNA: TGTGCCAGCAGTTTTGTGACAGGGGGCCCTTCCGAGCAGTACTTC.

The chain links TRBV19 to TRBJ2-2; TRBD2 is a possible D gene (5 bases). The CDR3 length is 15 residues. CDR1 and CDR2 from the germline V gene are LNHDA and SQIVND (reference sequence). The V end was cut by 3 bases, the J end by 3 bases, with 11 bases between. CDR3 sequence (DNA): TGTGCCAGTAGTATCACGGGGATCTACACCGGGGAGCTGTTTTTT. It translates to CASSITGIYTGELFF. Filled out from reference TRBV19 and TRBJ2-2, the complete variable domain reads DGGITQSPKYLFRKEGQNVTLSCEQNLNHDAMYWYRQDPGQGLRLIYYSQIVNDFQKGDIAEGYSVSREKKESFPLTVTSAQKNPTAFYLCASSITGIYTGELFFGEGSRLTVL.

At least ten counts were recorded for this clone. V and J are TRBV5-4 and TRBJ2-2; TRBD2 matches at 10 bases. The CDR3 is 15 residues long. The V gene's germline CDR1 is SGHNT and CDR2 YYREEE (reference sequence). V was pared by 5 bases and J by 5 bases, with 6 bases of the junction left unmatched. CDR3 nucleotides: TGTGCCAGCAGTACCTCTAGCGGGAGAACCGGGGAGCTGTTTTTT. This encodes CASSTSSGRTGELFF.

V and J are TRBV10-2 and TRBJ2-3, with D unclear. The germline V and J ends were trimmed by 5 bases and 2 bases, with 20 bases remaining between them. The germline CDR1 and CDR2 sequences are WSHSY and SAAADI. The CDR3 contains 17 residues. The CDR3 loop reads CASSLYPTSSYTDTQYF. The CDR3 bases are TGCGCCAGCAGTCTATACCCTACTTCATCCTACACAGATACGCAGTATTTT.

The chain uses TRBV5-1 and TRBJ2-2, with D maybe TRBD1 (6 bases). Trimming took 4 bases from V and 2 from J, leaving 18 bases between them. The CDR3 extends over 17 amino acids. Germline V gives CDR1 SGHRS, CDR2 YFSETQ. The CDR3 is CASSRLERQANTGELFF. CDR3 in DNA: TGCGCCAGCAGCCGATTGGAACGACAGGCTAACACCGGGGAGCTGTTTTTT.

This clone was detected only a few times. The V and J genes are TRBV12-3 or TRBV12-4 and TRBJ1-1; D is unresolved. Trimming took 7 bases from V and 6 from J, leaving 15 bases between them. The CDR3 has 13 residues. Written as DNA, the CDR3 is TGTGCCAGCAACCCCTCCCGCGCGGCTGAAGCTTTCTTT. Amino acids: CASNPSRAAEAFF.

This chain uses TRBV30 with TRBJ1-1; D remains unclear. The CDR3 spans 13 residues. The V gene's germline CDR1 is GTSNPN and CDR2 SVGIG (reference sequence). V lost 1 base, J lost 9 bases, and 15 bases lay in between. The CDR3 region has the DNA TGTGCCTGGAGTGCCCCGGCGGCTACTAAAGCTTTCTTT. This codes for CAWSAPAATKAFF.

This clone was counted once. CDR3 DNA: TGTGCCAGTAGTATAGCGGGGTCCGATCAGCCCCAGCATTTT. It encodes CASSIAGSDQPQHF. This chain connects TRBV19 to TRBJ1-5, with D hard to call. Germline loops: CDR1 LNHDA, CDR2 SQIVND (reference sequence). The CDR3 totals 14 residues. V was shortened by 1 base and J by 5 bases, with 9 bases between the two germline ends.

The gene calls are TRBV7-7 and TRBJ2-2; perhaps TRBD2 as D (5 bases). Germline CDR1 is SSHAT and CDR2 is FNYEAQ (reference sequence). The length of the CDR3 is 15 residues. V lost 9 bases and J lost 3, with 17 bases in between. The CDR3 DNA sequence: TGTGCCAGTTCGAGCGGCAGGCAATACACCGGGGAGCTGTTTTTT. Translating gives CASSSGRQYTGELFF.